This note documents a single TCR beta chain sequence. Through a sample-barcoded 5' primer and a J-beta primer mix, a second PCR was run for about 6 to 12 cycles. TCRdb re-analysed the 5' RACE reads in MiXCR, keeping a single row per CDR3 protein. The sample carries around 1,000,000 distinct CDR3 sequences, under 30% recorded once. These data originate in a study of blood T cells in healthy people across ages. Germline CDR1 is LNHDA and CDR2 is SQIVND (reference sequence). This CDR3 comprises 13 residues. The V and J ends lost 5 bases and 6 bases respectively, with 11 bases between them. The same specimen was also included in a second study, on T cells of mothers and their children.

The genes are TRBV19 and TRBJ2-4; no firm D call. The TCR originated in a girl aged 2-10 years in good health. The sample taken for sequencing was blood. This chain's CDR3 is CASSVDSSNIQYF. The CDR3 DNA sequence: TGTGCCAGTAGTGTCGACTCTTCAAACATTCAGTACTTC.